This T cell receptor beta chain was retrieved from a study of blood T cell repertoires in COVID-19. Study as a whole: Researchers got acute and convalescent COVID-19 samples from the United States, Italy and Spain. T cells, B-cell-depleted T cells, or PBMCs supplied cDNA or gDNA.

In the authors' methods: Researchers report that nucleated cell counts were estimated from reference gene primer amplification. Sequencing used immunoSEQ multiplex PCR; TCRdb keeps in-frame clones, though not all of them. V and J calls and clone size are given by that table; D and trimming were obtained from the DNA. The data contain 150,000 to 170,000 clones, over 65% of them seen just once; the ten biggest clones take up approximately 1.8%. Trimming pared 0 bases from V and 4 bases from J, leaving 11 bases between. The germline V gene encodes CDR1 LGHDT and CDR2 YNNKEL (reference sequence). This CDR3 contains 15 residues.

The chain combines TRBV3-1 (or the pseudogene TRBV3-2) with TRBJ2-3, with D possibly being TRBD1 (6 bases). This clonotype originated in an elderly man with acute or convalescent COVID-19. Sequenced material: peripheral blood. CDR3 sequence reads: CASSQDTAGADTQYF. The CDR3 region has the DNA TGTGCCAGCAGCCAAGATACGGCAGGGGCAGATACGCAGTATTTT.